The 22 T cell receptor beta chains given below trace back to one sample, sequenced in a study of early T cells in non-severe SARS-CoV-2 infection. TCRdb ran MiXCR on the 5' RACE reads and lists one entry per CDR3 protein. The repertoire consists of 32,000 or so distinct CDR3 sequences, with roughly 9.3% occurring once and the leading ten covering about 12%. The specimen was whole blood. These receptors were collected from an adult who was a healthcare worker with PCR-confirmed SARS-CoV-2 infection or an uninfected control (not recorded which).

V usage is TRBV14 and J usage is TRBJ2-3; D uncertain. The CDR3 has 14 amino acids. CDR1 SGHDN and CDR2 FVKESK come from the germline V gene. V lost 3 bases and J 5 bases, leaving 12 bases between the germline ends. CDR3 in DNA: TGTGCCAGCAGCCAGGCGGAGACTCAAGATACGCAGTATTTT. Residues: CASSQAETQDTQYF.

The chain is built from TRBV6-2 or TRBV6-3 and TRBJ2-5, with a possible D match to TRBD2 (5 bases). CDR3 length: 15 residues. V dropped 4 bases and J dropped 1 base, with 13 bases sitting between them. Per germline, CDR1 MNHEY and CDR2 SVGEGT. In nucleotides, the CDR3 is TGTGCCAGCAGTTCGCAACTAGGAGGCCAAGAGACCCAGTACTTC. Translated, it gives CASSSQLGGQETQYF.

The genes are TRBV2 and TRBJ2-3; TRBD2 aligns across 8 bases. Germline-derived CDR1 and CDR2 are SNHLY and FYNNEI. V lost 3 bases and J lost 5; bases outside the gene matches: 4. The CDR3 runs 14 residues. CDR3 region: CASSDRGGQDTQYF. The CDR3 region has the DNA TGTGCCAGCAGTGATCGGGGGGGGCAAGATACGCAGTATTTT.

This clonotype was recorded at least ten times. The chain has TRBV18 and TRBJ2-7, with D perhaps being TRBD1 or TRBD2 (6 bases each). Per the germline V gene, CDR1 is KGHSH and CDR2 is LQKENI. V was shortened by 0 bases and J by 0 bases, with 12 bases between the two germline ends. This CDR3 has 16 residues. In DNA, the CDR3 is TGTGCCAGCTCACCACCAGGGGGGAAAAGCTCCTACGAGCAGTACTTC. Its translation: CASSPPGGKSSYEQYF.

This clonotype was seen at least ten times. V and J are TRBV7-8 and TRBJ2-1; D is perhaps TRBD1 (6 bases). Deletions cut 2 bases from V and 3 bases from J, with 14 bases between. CDR1 is SGHVS and CDR2 is FQNEAQ in the germline V gene. This CDR3 comprises 16 residues. Written as DNA, the CDR3 is TGTGCCAGCAGCTTAACAACAGGGATCATCTACAATGAGCAGTTCTTC. Translation: CASSLTTGIIYNEQFF.

The genes are TRBV3-1 and TRBJ2-7; D call uncertain. The CDR3 contains 13 residues. CDR1 LGHDT and CDR2 YNNKEL come from the germline V gene (reference sequence). V lost 4 bases and J 0 bases, leaving 7 bases between the germline ends. The chain's CDR3 is CASSRGNSYEQYF. CDR3 in DNA: TGTGCCAGCAGCCGTGGCAACTCCTACGAGCAGTACTTC.

This rearrangement joins TRBV29-1 to TRBJ2-2, with TRBD1 matching 7 bases. Germline V lookup: CDR1 SQVTM, CDR2 ANQGSEA. The CDR3 contains 13 residues. Trimming at V came to 6 bases and at J to 9 bases, leaving 10 bases not matched to a gene. The CDR3: CSVRQQGTRELFF. CDR3 in DNA: TGCAGCGTCAGACAACAGGGGACAAGGGAGCTGTTTTTT.

This clonotype appeared many times. CDR3 in amino acids: CATSDHTGADGYTF. In DNA, the CDR3 is TGTGCCACCAGTGACCACACAGGGGCCGATGGCTACACCTTC. The V and J genes are TRBV24-1 and TRBJ1-2; 7 bases map to TRBD1. Germline V lookup: CDR1 KGHDR, CDR2 SFDVKD. The V segment lost 4 bases and the J segment 6 bases; nucleotides outside the gene matches: 7. There are 14 residues in the CDR3.

This clonotype was counted at least ten times. DNA of the CDR3: TGTGCCAGCATTCCTATCGGCCGGGCCCGGGGCACTGAAGCTTTCTTT. Encoded protein: CASIPIGRARGTEAFF. The genes are TRBV6-2 or TRBV6-3 and TRBJ1-1, with D unresolved. Germline assignment: CDR1 MNHEY and CDR2 SVGEGT. The CDR3 is 16 amino acids. V lost 7 bases and J lost 4, with 22 bases in between.

This clonotype was detected many times. The chain combines TRBV14 with TRBJ2-5; 8 bases map to TRBD2. CDR1 is SGHDN, CDR2 FVKESK, per germline. The V gene end was trimmed by 1 base and the J gene end by 4 bases; junction bases not matched to a gene: 8. The CDR3 spans 16 residues. CDR3 sequence (DNA): TGTGCCAGCAGCCAAGTCGGGGGGGCCTACGGAGAGACCCAGTACTTC. It specifies CASSQVGGAYGETQYF. The whole variable domain, remainder taken from reference TRBV14 and TRBJ2-5, is EAGVTQFPSHSVIEKGQTVTLRCDPISGHDNLYWYRRVMGKEIKFLLHFVKESKQDESGMPNNRFLAERTGGTYSTLKVQPAELEDSGVYFCASSQVGGAYGETQYFGPGTRLLVL.

This clonotype appeared many times. The chain is built from TRBV20-1 and TRBJ2-3; D call uncertain. Trimming took off 5 bases at V and 2 bases at J, with 17 bases between the two ends. The V gene's germline CDR1 is DFQATT and CDR2 SNEGSKA (reference sequence). The CDR3 contains 15 residues. The CDR3 region is CSALPGANYTDTQYF. As DNA, the CDR3 is TGCAGTGCTCTTCCTGGCGCAAACTACACAGATACGCAGTATTTT.

This clonotype was detected ten times or more. The chain links TRBV29-1 to TRBJ1-2, with 10 bases fitting TRBD1. This CDR3 has 13 residues. From germline, CDR1 is SQVTM and CDR2 ANQGSEA. The V and J ends lost 6 bases and 4 bases, in that order; junction bases with no gene match: 5. CDR3 nucleotide sequence: TGCAGCGTGGTCCGGGACAGGGGCTATGGCTACACCTTC. Its translation: CSVVRDRGYGYTF.

This clonotype was counted between two and nine times. The V gene is TRBV4-3, the J gene TRBJ2-3; 9 bases align to TRBD2. Looked up from germline, CDR1 is LGHNA and CDR2 is YSLEER. V dropped 1 base and J dropped 4; count of bases not matched to a gene: 6. This CDR3 contains 16 residues. The CDR3 coding sequence is TGCGCCAGCAGCCAAGTGATAGCGGGGGTGGCAGATACGCAGTATTTT. This codes for CASSQVIAGVADTQYF.

This chain joins TRBV5-4 and TRBJ1-1; D gene uncertain. Germline CDR1 and CDR2: SGHNT and YYREEE (reference sequence). The CDR3 is made up of 14 amino acids. The V end was cut by 0 bases, the J end by 0 bases, with 6 bases between. CDR3 in amino acids: CASSLEPVNTEAFF. CDR3 nucleotides: TGTGCCAGCAGCTTGGAGCCAGTGAACACTGAAGCTTTCTTT.

This clonotype was seen repeatedly, ten times or more. J is TRBJ1-3 and V is TRBV7-3; D not certain. The CDR3 extends over 13 amino acids. Germline CDR1 is SGHTA and CDR2 is FQGTGA. V was trimmed by 5 bases and J by 2 bases, leaving 7 bases between them. The CDR3 DNA reads TGTGCCAGCAGCACTAATGCTGGAAACACCATATATTTT. Amino acid sequence: CASSTNAGNTIYF.

This clonotype was seen a few times. The V gene is TRBV7-2, the J gene TRBJ2-2, with TRBD1 as a possible D gene (6 bases). CDR1 is SGHTA, CDR2 FQGNSA, per germline. The CDR3 loop spans 15 amino acids. The V gene lost 5 bases and the J gene lost 5 bases, with 15 bases spanning the gap. CDR3 sequence reads: CASSIRLGQTGELFF. The CDR3 DNA follows: TGTGCCAGCAGCATACGATTAGGACAGACCGGGGAGCTGTTTTTT. The full variable domain, rest sourced from reference TRBV7-2 and TRBJ2-2, is GAGVSQSPSNKVTEKGKDVELRCDPISGHTALYWYRQSLGQGLEFLIYFQGNSAPDKSGLPSDRFSAERTGGSVSTLTIQRTQQEDSAVYLCASSIRLGQTGELFFGEGSRLTVL.

This clonotype has a count of ten or more. The chain links TRBV11-3 to TRBJ2-2; D not certain. In germline, CDR1 is SGHNT, CDR2 YENEEA. Trimming took 5 bases from V and 2 from J, leaving 6 bases between them. This CDR3 comprises 13 residues. The CDR3 loop is CASSKGNTGELFF. The CDR3 DNA is TGTGCCAGCAGCAAGGGAAACACCGGGGAGCTGTTTTTT. The variable domain in full, with the rest retrieved from reference TRBV11-3 and TRBJ2-2, is EAGVVQSPRYKIIEKKQPVAFWCNPISGHNTLYWYLQNLGQGPELLIRYENEEAVDDSQLPKDRFSAERLKGVDSTLKIQPAELGDSAVYLCASSKGNTGELFFGEGSRLTVL.

This clonotype was counted ten times or more. This chain connects TRBV7-6 to TRBJ2-7; D might be TRBD1 or TRBD2, each matching 5 bases. Trimming left V 1 base short and J 0 bases short, with 10 bases between. This CDR3 is built from 15 residues. Germline CDR1 and CDR2: SGHVS and FNYEAQ. The CDR3 sequence: CASSLGGGSSYEQYF. The CDR3 DNA reads TGTGCCAGCAGCTTAGGGGGCGGGTCCTCCTACGAGCAGTACTTC.

This clonotype showed up many times. The chain uses TRBV6-5 and TRBJ2-5; D is uncertain. This CDR3 comprises 13 residues. In germline, CDR1 is MNHEY, CDR2 SVGAGI. V shed 5 bases and J shed 2 bases, with 9 bases lying between them. The CDR3 reads CASSEDIQETQYF. As DNA, the CDR3 is TGTGCCAGCAGTGAAGACATACAAGAGACCCAGTACTTC.

The sample holds many counts of this clonotype. This sequence joins TRBV2 and TRBJ1-6; D uncertain. The germline CDR1 and CDR2 sequences are SNHLY and FYNNEI. V lost 2 bases and J 10 bases, leaving 9 bases between the germline ends. The CDR3 extends over 13 amino acids. The DNA of the CDR3 is TGTGCCAGCAGTGAACGTCCGGGGTCACCCCTCCACTTT. This encodes CASSERPGSPLHF.

At least ten counts were recorded for this clonotype. The rearrangement uses TRBV14 and TRBJ1-6; 8 bases fit TRBD1. V gave up 0 bases and J gave up 8 bases; unmatched junction bases: 3. This CDR3 is 15 amino acids long. CDR1 and CDR2 (germline): SGHDN, FVKESK. The CDR3 region has the DNA TGTGCCAGCAGCCAAGAACAGGGGGGCTATTCACCCCTCCACTTT. Translated, it gives CASSQEQGGYSPLHF.

Ten or more counts support this clonotype. This sequence joins TRBV25-1 and TRBJ2-7; the D gene is possibly TRBD1 (5 bases). CDR1 is MGHDK and CDR2 is SYGVNS in the germline V gene. This CDR3 has 13 residues. V lost 2 bases and J 2 bases, leaving 7 bases between the germline ends. CDR3 nucleotides: TGTGCCAGCAGTGAAGTGGGGCCCTACGAGCAGTACTTC. It yields the protein CASSEVGPYEQYF.